This record concerns one T cell receptor (beta chain) sequence. The antigen remains unidentified. Produced via immunoSEQ multiplex PCR; TCRdb's table is partial and in-frame only. The sample consists of fewer than 900,000 clones, more than 70% of them appearing once. The record originates from a study of Ad26.COV2.S vaccination and SARS-CoV-2 variants. This CDR3 is built from 12 residues. Trimming took 9 bases from V and 5 from J, leaving 10 bases between them. The treatment here: 19 received Ad26.COV2.S at low or high dose, single or two shots; five or six received placebo; per-sample allocation not given. Day 63 after the first vaccine or placebo injection was the time point for sampling. The study's findings and limits: Similar non-spike TCR breadth was seen in vaccine and placebo recipients.

This material consisted of peripheral blood, taken in a trial of Ad26.COV2.S vaccine versus placebo. The gene calls are TRBV12-3 or TRBV12-4 and TRBJ2-2, with a weak D call TRBD1 (6 bases). This TCR came from a person between 18 and 59 years old who received the Ad26.COV2.S COVID-19 vaccine or a placebo. Here the CDR3 reads CASGGRTGELFF. Here the CDR3 DNA reads TGTGCCAGTGGGGGCCGAACCGGGGAGCTGTTTTTT.